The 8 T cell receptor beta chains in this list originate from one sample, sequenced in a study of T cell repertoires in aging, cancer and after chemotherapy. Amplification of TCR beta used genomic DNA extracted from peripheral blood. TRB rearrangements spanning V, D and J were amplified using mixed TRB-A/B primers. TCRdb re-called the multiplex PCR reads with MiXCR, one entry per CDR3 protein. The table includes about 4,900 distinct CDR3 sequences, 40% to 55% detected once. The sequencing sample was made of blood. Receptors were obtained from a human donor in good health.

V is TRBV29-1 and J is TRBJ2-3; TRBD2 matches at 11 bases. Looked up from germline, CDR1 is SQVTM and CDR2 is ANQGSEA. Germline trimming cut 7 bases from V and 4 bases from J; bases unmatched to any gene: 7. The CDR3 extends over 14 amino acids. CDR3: CSARTSGSPDTQYF. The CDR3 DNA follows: TGCAGCGCACGAACTAGCGGGAGCCCAGATACGCAGTATTTT.

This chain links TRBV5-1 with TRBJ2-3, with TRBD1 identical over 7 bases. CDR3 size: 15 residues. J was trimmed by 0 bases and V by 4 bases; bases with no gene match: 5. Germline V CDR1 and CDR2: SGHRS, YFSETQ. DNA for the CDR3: TGCGCCAGCAGCAAGGGACAGCTCAGCACAGATACGCAGTATTTT. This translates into CASSKGQLSTDTQYF.

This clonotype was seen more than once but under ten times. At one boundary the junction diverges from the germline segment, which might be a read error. The CDR3 DNA sequence: TGTGCCATCAGTGAGTCGACGGGGAAGGATACGCAGTATTTT. Its translation: CAISESTGKDTQYF. The genes are TRBV6-5 and TRBJ2-3, with D possibly matching TRBD2 (5 bases). The CDR3 extends over 14 amino acids. Germline V CDR1 and CDR2: MNHEY, SVGAGI.

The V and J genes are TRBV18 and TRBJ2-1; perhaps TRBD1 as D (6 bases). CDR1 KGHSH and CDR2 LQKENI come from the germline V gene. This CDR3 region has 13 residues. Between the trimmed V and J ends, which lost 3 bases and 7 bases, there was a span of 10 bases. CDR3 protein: CASSPVQGNEQFF. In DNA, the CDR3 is TGTGCCAGCTCACCGGTCCAGGGGAATGAGCAGTTCTTC.

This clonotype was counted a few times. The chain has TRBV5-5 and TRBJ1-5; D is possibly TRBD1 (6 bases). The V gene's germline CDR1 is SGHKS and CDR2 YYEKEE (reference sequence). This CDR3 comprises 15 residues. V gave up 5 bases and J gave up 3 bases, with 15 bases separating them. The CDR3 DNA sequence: TGTGCCAGCAGGGCAACCTGGACAGTCAATCAGCCCCAGCATTTT. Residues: CASRATWTVNQPQHF.

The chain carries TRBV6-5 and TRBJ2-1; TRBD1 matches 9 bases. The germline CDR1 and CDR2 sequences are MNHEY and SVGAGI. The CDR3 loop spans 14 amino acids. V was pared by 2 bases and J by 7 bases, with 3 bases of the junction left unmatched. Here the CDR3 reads CASSYGTGLNEQFF. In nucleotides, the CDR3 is TGTGCCAGCAGTTACGGGACAGGGCTGAATGAGCAGTTCTTC.

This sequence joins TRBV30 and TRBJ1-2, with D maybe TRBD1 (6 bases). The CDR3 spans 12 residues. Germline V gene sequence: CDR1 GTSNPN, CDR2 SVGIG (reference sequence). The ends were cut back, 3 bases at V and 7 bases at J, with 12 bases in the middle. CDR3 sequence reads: CAWRQGRSGYTF. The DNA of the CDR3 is TGTGCCTGGAGACAGGGTCGCAGTGGCTACACCTTC. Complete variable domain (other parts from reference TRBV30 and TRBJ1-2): SQTIHQWPATLVQPVGSPLSLECTVEGTSNPNLYWYRQAAGRGLQLLFYSVGIGQISSEVPQNLSASRPQDRQFILSSKKLLLSDSGFYLCAWRQGRSGYTFGSGTRLTVV.

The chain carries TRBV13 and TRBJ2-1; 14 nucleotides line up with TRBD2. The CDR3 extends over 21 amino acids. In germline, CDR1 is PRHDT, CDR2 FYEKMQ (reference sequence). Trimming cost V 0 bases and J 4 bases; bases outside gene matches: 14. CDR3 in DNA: TGTGCCAGCAGCTTAGGCCGAAGGGGACCGGGACTAGCGGGAGAGTACAATGAGCAGTTCTTC. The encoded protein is CASSLGRRGPGLAGEYNEQFF.